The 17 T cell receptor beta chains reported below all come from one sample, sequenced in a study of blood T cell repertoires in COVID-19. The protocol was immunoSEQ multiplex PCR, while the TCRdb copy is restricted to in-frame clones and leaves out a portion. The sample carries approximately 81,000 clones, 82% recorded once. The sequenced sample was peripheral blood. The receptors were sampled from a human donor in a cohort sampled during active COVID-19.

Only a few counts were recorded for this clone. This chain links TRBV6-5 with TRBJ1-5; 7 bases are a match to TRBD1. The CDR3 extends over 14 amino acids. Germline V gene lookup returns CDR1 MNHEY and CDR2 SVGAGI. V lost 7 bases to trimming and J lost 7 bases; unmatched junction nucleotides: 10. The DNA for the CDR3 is TGTGCCAGCAAAAAAACAGGGGTCTGGCAGCCCCAGCATTTT. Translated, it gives CASKKTGVWQPQHF.

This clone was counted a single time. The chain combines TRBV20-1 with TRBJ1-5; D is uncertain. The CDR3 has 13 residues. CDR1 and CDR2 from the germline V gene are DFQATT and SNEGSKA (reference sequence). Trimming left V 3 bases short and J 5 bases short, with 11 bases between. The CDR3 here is CSASRGADQPQHF. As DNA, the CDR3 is TGCAGTGCTAGTCGGGGAGCAGATCAGCCCCAGCATTTT.

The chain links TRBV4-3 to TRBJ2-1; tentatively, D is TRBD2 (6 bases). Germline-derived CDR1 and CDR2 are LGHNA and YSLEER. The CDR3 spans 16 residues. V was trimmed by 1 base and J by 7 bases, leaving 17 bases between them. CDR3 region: CASSQGGGRDLNEQFF. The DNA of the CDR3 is TGCGCCAGCAGCCAAGGTGGAGGGCGTGACCTAAATGAGCAGTTCTTC.

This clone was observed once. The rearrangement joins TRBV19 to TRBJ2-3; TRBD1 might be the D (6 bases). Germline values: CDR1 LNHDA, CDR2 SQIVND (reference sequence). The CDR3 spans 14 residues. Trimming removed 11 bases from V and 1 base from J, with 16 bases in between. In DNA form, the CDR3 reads TGTGCCGTTCGGGACACGGGCGGCACAGATACGCAGTATTTT. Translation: CAVRDTGGTDTQYF.

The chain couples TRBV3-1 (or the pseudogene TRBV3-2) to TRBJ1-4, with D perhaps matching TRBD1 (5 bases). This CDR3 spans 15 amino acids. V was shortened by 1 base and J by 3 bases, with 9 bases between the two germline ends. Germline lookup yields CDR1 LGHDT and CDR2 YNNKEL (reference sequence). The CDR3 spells CASSQVGTANEKLFF. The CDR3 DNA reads TGTGCCAGCAGCCAAGTGGGGACTGCTAATGAAAAACTGTTTTTT.

CDR3 bases: TGTGCCAGCAGCAATCGGGGGACTAGCGGGACCCCCCGGTACTTC. This translates into CASSNRGTSGTPRYF. J is TRBJ2-5 and V is TRBV6-2 or TRBV6-3, with 13 bases aligning to TRBD2. With 6 bases clipped from V and 13 bases from J, the junction kept 14 bases outside the gene matches. This CDR3 is 15 amino acids long. Germline V gene sequence: CDR1 MNHEY, CDR2 SVGEGT.

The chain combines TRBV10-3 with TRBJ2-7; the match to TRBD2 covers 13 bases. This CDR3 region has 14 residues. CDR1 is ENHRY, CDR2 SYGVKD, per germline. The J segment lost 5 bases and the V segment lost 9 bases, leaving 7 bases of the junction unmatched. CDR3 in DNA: TGTGCCATGAGGCTGGGACTAGCGGGGCACGAGCAGTACTTC. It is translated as CAMRLGLAGHEQYF.

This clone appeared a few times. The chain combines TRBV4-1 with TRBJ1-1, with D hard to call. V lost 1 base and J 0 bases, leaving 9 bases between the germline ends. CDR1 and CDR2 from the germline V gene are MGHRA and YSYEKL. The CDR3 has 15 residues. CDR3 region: CASSQVVLLNTEAFF. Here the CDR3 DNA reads TGCGCCAGCAGCCAAGTTGTCCTCTTGAACACTGAAGCTTTCTTT.

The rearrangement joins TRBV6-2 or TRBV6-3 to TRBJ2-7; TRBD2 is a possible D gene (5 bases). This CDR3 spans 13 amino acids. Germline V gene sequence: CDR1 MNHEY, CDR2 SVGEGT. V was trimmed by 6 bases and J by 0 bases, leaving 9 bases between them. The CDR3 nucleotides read TGTGCCAGCAGCCTAGGGAGCTCCTACGAGCAGTACTTC. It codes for CASSLGSSYEQYF.

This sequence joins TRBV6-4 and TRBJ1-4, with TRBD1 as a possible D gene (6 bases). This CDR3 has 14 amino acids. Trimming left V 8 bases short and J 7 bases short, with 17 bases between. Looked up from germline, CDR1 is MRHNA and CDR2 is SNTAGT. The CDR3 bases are TGTGCCAGCCGAGCGGGGGGGGCGCGTGAAAAACTGTTTTTT. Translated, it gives CASRAGGAREKLFF.

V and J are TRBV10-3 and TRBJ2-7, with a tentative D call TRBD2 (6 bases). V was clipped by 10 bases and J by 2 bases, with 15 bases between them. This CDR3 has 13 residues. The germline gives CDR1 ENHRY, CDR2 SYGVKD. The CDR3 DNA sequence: TGTGCCACCACCGGGACTGTGGCCTACGAGCAGTACTTC. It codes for CATTGTVAYEQYF.

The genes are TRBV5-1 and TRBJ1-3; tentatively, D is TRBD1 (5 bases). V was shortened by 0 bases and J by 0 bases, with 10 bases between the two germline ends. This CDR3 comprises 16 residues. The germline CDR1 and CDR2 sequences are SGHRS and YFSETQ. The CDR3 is CASSLAGGTSGNTIYF. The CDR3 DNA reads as TGCGCCAGCAGCTTGGCCGGGGGGACCTCTGGAAACACCATATATTTT.

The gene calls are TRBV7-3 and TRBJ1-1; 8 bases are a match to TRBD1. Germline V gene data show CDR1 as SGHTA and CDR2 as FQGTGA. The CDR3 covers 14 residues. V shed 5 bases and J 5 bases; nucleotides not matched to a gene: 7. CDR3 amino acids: CASSPGGRVTEAFF. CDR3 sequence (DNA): TGTGCCAGCAGCCCAGGGGGCAGGGTTACTGAAGCTTTCTTT.

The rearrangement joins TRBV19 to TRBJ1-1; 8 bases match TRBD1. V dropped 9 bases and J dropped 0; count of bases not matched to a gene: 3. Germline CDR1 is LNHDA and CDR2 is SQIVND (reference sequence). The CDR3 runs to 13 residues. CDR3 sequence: CASHRGMNTEAFF. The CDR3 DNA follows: TGTGCCAGCCACAGGGGGATGAACACTGAAGCTTTCTTT. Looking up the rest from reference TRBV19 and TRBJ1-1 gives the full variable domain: DGGITQSPKYLFRKEGQNVTLSCEQNLNHDAMYWYRQDPGQGLRLIYYSQIVNDFQKGDIAEGYSVSREKKESFPLTVTSAQKNPTAFYLCASHRGMNTEAFFGQGTRLTVV.

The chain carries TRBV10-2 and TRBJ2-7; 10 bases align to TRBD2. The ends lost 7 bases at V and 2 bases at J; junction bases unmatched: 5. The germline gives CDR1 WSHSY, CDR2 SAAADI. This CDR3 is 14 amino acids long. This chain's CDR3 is CASTWTSGTYEQYF. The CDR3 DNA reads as TGCGCCAGCACTTGGACTAGCGGAACCTACGAGCAGTACTTC.

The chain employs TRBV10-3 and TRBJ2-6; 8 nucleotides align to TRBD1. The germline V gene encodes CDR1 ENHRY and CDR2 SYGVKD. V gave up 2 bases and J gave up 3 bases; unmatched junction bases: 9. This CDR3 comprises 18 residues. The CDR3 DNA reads TGTGCCATCAGTGAGCCTCAGGGGGCCAGAAGTGGGGCCAACGTCCTGACTTTC. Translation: CAISEPQGARSGANVLTF.

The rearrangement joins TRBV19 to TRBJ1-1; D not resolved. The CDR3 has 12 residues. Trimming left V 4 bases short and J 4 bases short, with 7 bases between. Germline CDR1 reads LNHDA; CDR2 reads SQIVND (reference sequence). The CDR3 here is CASSRGFTEAFF. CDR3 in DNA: TGTGCCAGTAGTAGAGGATTCACTGAAGCTTTCTTT. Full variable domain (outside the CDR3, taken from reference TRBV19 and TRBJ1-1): DGGITQSPKYLFRKEGQNVTLSCEQNLNHDAMYWYRQDPGQGLRLIYYSQIVNDFQKGDIAEGYSVSREKKESFPLTVTSAQKNPTAFYLCASSRGFTEAFFGQGTRLTVV.